This is a list of T cell receptor beta chains from one sample in a study of cytomegalovirus exposure and HLA in healthy donors. Libraries were prepared by immunoSEQ multiplex PCR; TCRdb keeps only in-frame clonotypes and omits some of them. This listing includes fewer than 100,000 clones. The sequencing sample was made of PBMCs. The receptors here all came from a man aged 18 to 29 in good health and CMV-seropositive. CDR3s include the opening cysteine and the closing phenylalanine or tryptophan. Each record gives: V gene, D gene, J gene, CDR3 length, CDR3 protein, CDR3 DNA. The D gene is left open where the match is weak.

V: TRBV7-2; D: NA; J: TRBJ1-1; length: 13; CDR3: CASSLEVGLEAFF; DNA: TGTGCCAGCAGCTTAGAGGTGGGACTTGAAGCTTTCTTT
V: TRBV29-1; D: TRBD2; J: TRBJ2-3; length: 16; CDR3: CSVERTSGSSTDTQYF; DNA: TGCAGCGTTGAACGGACTAGCGGCTCTAGCACAGATACGCAGTATTTT
V: TRBV6-1; D: NA; J: TRBJ1-5; length: 13; CDR3: CASSDSGYQPQHF; DNA: TGTGCCAGCAGTGATTCGGGGTATCAGCCCCAGCATTTT
V: TRBV19; D: TRBD2; J: TRBJ2-2; length: 15; CDR3: CASSIILAGSGELFF; DNA: TGTGCCAGTAGTATAATACTAGCGGGCTCCGGGGAGCTGTTTTTT
V: TRBV6-5; D: NA; J: TRBJ2-7; length: 14; CDR3: CASRRGTGTYEQYF; DNA: TGTGCCAGCAGGAGAGGAACAGGGACCTACGAGCAGTACTTC
V: TRBV25-1; D: TRBD1; J: TRBJ1-2; length: 14; CDR3: CASSKDRSLYGYTF; DNA: TGTGCCAGCAGTAAGGACAGGAGCCTCTATGGCTACACCTTC
V: TRBV11-3; D: NA; J: TRBJ2-7; length: 14; CDR3: CASSLAGLNYEQYF; DNA: TGTGCCAGCAGCCTCGCGGGGTTAAACTACGAGCAGTACTTC
V: TRBV11-2; D: TRBD1; J: TRBJ1-2; length: 16; CDR3: CASSLEDRGPNYGYTF; DNA: TGTGCCAGCAGCTTAGAGGACAGGGGGCCAAACTATGGCTACACCTTC
V: TRBV28; D: NA; J: TRBJ1-4; length: 15; CDR3: CASSLRGYANEKLFF; DNA: TGTGCCAGCAGTTTAAGGGGGTACGCTAATGAAAAACTGTTTTTT
V: TRBV5-6; D: NA; J: TRBJ2-5; length: 13; CDR3: CASSRDLQETQYF; DNA: TGTGCCAGCAGCCGTGATCTACAAGAGACCCAGTACTTC
V: TRBV28; D: TRBD1; J: TRBJ1-1; length: 15; CDR3: CASSLLRQGAPEAFF; DNA: TGTGCCAGCAGTTTATTGAGACAGGGGGCACCTGAAGCTTTCTTT
V: TRBV5-1; D: NA; J: TRBJ2-5; length: 13; CDR3: CASSRAGIETQYF; DNA: TGCGCCAGCAGTCGAGCAGGGATAGAGACCCAGTACTTC
V: TRBV5-1; D: TRBD2; J: TRBJ2-5; length: 17; CDR3: CASSLVGGRASGETQYF; DNA: TGCGCCAGCAGCTTGGTCGGCGGGAGGGCCAGTGGGGAGACCCAGTACTTC
V: TRBV7-3; D: NA; J: TRBJ1-6; length: 18; CDR3: CASSGGREDRRYNSPLHF; DNA: TGTGCCAGCAGCGGGGGTCGCGAGGACAGACGGTATAATTCACCCCTCCACTTT
V: TRBV5-1; D: TRBD1; J: TRBJ1-1; length: 14; CDR3: CASSQGQGSTEAFF; DNA: TGCGCCAGCAGCCAAGGACAGGGGAGTACTGAAGCTTTCTTT
V: TRBV28; D: NA; J: TRBJ1-2; length: 14; CDR3: CASSLSGLGYGYTF; DNA: TGTGCCAGCAGTTTATCAGGGCTCGGCTATGGCTACACCTTC
V: TRBV2; D: NA; J: TRBJ1-2; length: 16; CDR3: CASRSRKGDHDYGYTF; DNA: TGTGCCAGCAGATCACGAAAGGGGGATCACGACTATGGCTACACCTTC
V: TRBV4-1; D: NA; J: TRBJ2-1; length: 13; CDR3: CASSHVQSDEQFF; DNA: TGCGCCAGCAGCCATGTCCAGTCAGATGAGCAGTTCTTC
V: TRBV2; D: NA; J: TRBJ2-7; length: 15; CDR3: CASSEGHRSSYEQYF; DNA: TGTGCCAGCAGTGAAGGCCATAGGAGCTCCTACGAGCAGTACTTC
V: TRBV30; D: TRBD2; J: TRBJ2-7; length: 12; CDR3: CAWIAGGDEQYF; DNA: TGTGCCTGGATCGCGGGGGGTGACGAGCAGTACTTC
V: TRBV12-2; D: NA; J: TRBJ1-2; length: 16; CDR3: CASLSPDPQGRDGYTF; DNA: TGTGCAAGTCTCTCACCCGACCCCCAGGGAAGGGATGGCTACACCTTC
V: TRBV4-2; D: NA; J: TRBJ2-2; length: 14; CDR3: CASSQDRGYGELFF; DNA: TGTGCCAGCAGCCAAGACAGGGGTTACGGGGAGCTGTTTTTT
V: TRBV5-1; D: TRBD2; J: TRBJ2-1; length: 16; CDR3: CASSPPGTSGSPRRFF; DNA: TGCGCCAGCAGCCCACCCGGGACTAGCGGGAGCCCCAGGCGGTTCTTC
V: TRBV7-2; D: NA; J: TRBJ2-7; length: 13; CDR3: CASSLGLSYEQYF; DNA: TGTGCCAGCAGCTTAGGACTAAGCTACGAGCAGTACTTC
V: TRBV5-1; D: NA; J: TRBJ2-7; length: 14; CDR3: CASSVDGQNYEQYF; DNA: TGCGCCAGCAGCGTAGATGGACAGAACTACGAGCAGTACTTC
V: TRBV7-9; D: TRBD1; J: TRBJ2-2; length: 16; CDR3: CASGSPGQGLTGELFF; DNA: TGTGCCAGCGGTTCTCCGGGACAGGGCCTCACCGGGGAGCTGTTTTTT
V: TRBV5-1; D: TRBD1; J: TRBJ2-5; length: 15; CDR3: CASGRGDRGRETQYF; DNA: TGCGCCAGCGGGAGAGGGGACAGGGGGCGAGAGACCCAGTACTTC
V: TRBV29-1; D: NA; J: TRBJ2-7; length: 13; CDR3: CSVTQGGSLGQYF; DNA: TGCAGCGTTACCCAGGGGGGTTCCCTTGGGCAGTACTTC
V: TRBV19; D: TRBD1; J: TRBJ1-1; length: 14; CDR3: CASRRGQGAFGAFF; DNA: TGTGCCAGTAGACGCGGACAGGGCGCTTTTGGAGCTTTCTTT
V: TRBV13; D: NA; J: TRBJ2-7; length: 15; CDR3: CASSKQGQRAYEQYF; DNA: TGTGCCAGCAGCAAGCAGGGGCAGAGGGCCTACGAGCAGTACTTC
V: TRBV27; D: TRBD1; J: TRBJ2-1; length: 19; CDR3: CASRPHLPGQGGVYNEQFF; DNA: TGTGCCAGCAGACCTCATCTTCCGGGACAGGGGGGGGTATACAATGAGCAGTTCTTC
V: TRBV15; D: NA; J: TRBJ1-5; length: 16; CDR3: CATSREGRSSSQPQHF; DNA: TGTGCCACCAGCAGAGAGGGCCGATCCTCAAGCCAGCCCCAGCATTTT
V: TRBV29-1; D: TRBD1; J: TRBJ1-1; length: 14; CDR3: CSVFLDRGKTEAFF; DNA: TGCAGCGTGTTTCTGGACAGGGGTAAGACTGAAGCTTTCTTT
V: TRBV23-1; D: NA; J: TRBJ1-2; length: 12; CDR3: CAKSNHTMGYTF; DNA: TGCGCAAAGTCGAACCATACTATGGGCTACACCTTC
V: TRBV19; D: NA; J: TRBJ1-1; length: 17; CDR3: CASSMRTATYMNTEAFF; DNA: TGTGCCAGTAGTATGCGGACAGCAACTTACATGAACACTGAAGCTTTCTTT
V: TRBV30; D: TRBD1; J: TRBJ2-7; length: 14; CDR3: CAWSRTGGAYEQYF; DNA: TGTGCCTGGAGTCGGACAGGGGGCGCGTACGAGCAGTACTTC
V: TRBV7-2; D: TRBD2; J: TRBJ2-5; length: 15; CDR3: CASSYPLTSGRGQYF; DNA: TGTGCCAGCAGCTACCCCCTGACTAGCGGGAGGGGTCAGTACTTC